The 23 T cell receptor beta chains below all came from one sample that was sequenced in a study of spatial heterogeneity in lung cancer. TCRdb ran MiXCR on the 5' RACE reads and lists one entry per CDR3 protein. Of around 20,000 distinct CDR3 sequences listed, about 9.8% are singletons. Indicated time point: blood at routine non-recurrence follow-up after resection. The source was PBMCs, collected at follow-up. These TCRs come from a male donor with early-stage non-small cell lung cancer.

This clonotype has at least ten counts. The chain employs TRBV14 and TRBJ2-7; TRBD2 might be the D (5 bases). V lost 4 bases, J lost 3 bases, and 13 bases lay in between. Germline V gene sequence: CDR1 SGHDN, CDR2 FVKESK. The CDR3 is 14 amino acids. The CDR3: CASSLIGGNYEQYF. CDR3 sequence (DNA): TGTGCCAGCAGCCTCATTGGAGGTAACTACGAGCAGTACTTC. Combining the CDR3 with reference TRBV14 and TRBJ2-7 gives the whole variable domain EAGVTQFPSHSVIEKGQTVTLRCDPISGHDNLYWYRRVMGKEIKFLLHFVKESKQDESGMPNNRFLAERTGGTYSTLKVQPAELEDSGVYFCASSLIGGNYEQYFGPGTRLTVT.

This clonotype was counted a few times. The chain joins TRBV7-8 to TRBJ1-4; 8 bases fit TRBD1. Germline V gene data show CDR1 as SGHVS and CDR2 as FQNEAQ. CDR3 size: 14 residues. Losses at the gene ends were 0 bases for V and 6 bases for J; bases not matched to a gene: 0. The CDR3 here is CASSLATGDEKLFF. The CDR3 DNA reads TGTGCCAGCAGCTTAGCGACAGGGGATGAAAAACTGTTTTTT.

This clonotype has more than one count but fewer than ten. The chain joins TRBV20-1 to TRBJ2-3, with D uncertain. The CDR3 spans 11 residues. Trimming left V 6 bases short and J 6 bases short, with 10 bases between. Germline CDR1 DFQATT, CDR2 SNEGSKA (reference sequence). The CDR3 sequence: CSALTRDTQYF. As DNA, the CDR3 is TGCAGTGCACTAACCCGGGATACGCAGTATTTT.

This clonotype was observed a handful of times. The J gene is TRBJ1-2, the V gene TRBV10-3; the D gene is possibly TRBD1 (5 bases). Trimming removed 0 bases from V and 12 bases from J, with 14 bases in between. Germline CDR1 and CDR2: ENHRY and SYGVKD. The CDR3 runs 13 residues. The CDR3 region is CAISESDGQGDTF. In nucleotides, the CDR3 is TGTGCCATCAGTGAGTCGGACGGCCAAGGGGACACCTTC.

This chain joins TRBV4-3 and TRBJ2-3; D could derive from TRBD1 or TRBD2 (5 bases each). The ends were cut back, 1 base at V and 10 bases at J, with 12 bases in the middle. Germline CDR1 is LGHNA and CDR2 is YSLEER. The CDR3 length is 13 residues. In DNA form, the CDR3 reads TGCGCCAGCAGCCAAGTTGGGGCTAGCCCGCAGTATTTT. Protein sequence: CASSQVGASPQYF.

V is TRBV3-1 and J is TRBJ2-1; TRBD2 matches 8 bases. The CDR3 runs to 14 residues. Germline V lookup: CDR1 LGHDT, CDR2 YNNKEL (reference sequence). V lost 4 bases, J lost 3 bases, and 2 bases stayed unmatched. The CDR3 loop is CASSRAGGYNEQFF. For the CDR3, the DNA is TGTGCCAGCAGCCGGGCGGGGGGCTACAATGAGCAGTTCTTC.

There are many counts of this clonotype. V gene TRBV5-1 combines with J gene TRBJ2-5; D not resolved. Deletions cut 4 bases from V and 2 bases from J, with 6 bases between. Germline assignment: CDR1 SGHRS and CDR2 YFSETQ. The CDR3 sequence is 12 residues long. CDR3 loop: CASSGQQETQYF. CDR3 DNA sequence: TGCGCCAGCAGCGGGCAGCAAGAGACCCAGTACTTC.

This chain joins TRBV5-1 and TRBJ2-7, with a weak D call TRBD2 (5 bases). The V end was cut by 5 bases, the J end by 0 bases, with 9 bases between. Germline loops: CDR1 SGHRS, CDR2 YFSETQ. This CDR3 spans 13 amino acids. The CDR3 is CASSPTSSYEQYF. CDR3 in DNA: TGCGCCAGCAGTCCTACTAGCTCCTACGAGCAGTACTTC.

This clonotype showed up many times. This sequence joins TRBV18 and TRBJ1-1; the D is unclear. The germline V gene encodes CDR1 KGHSH and CDR2 LQKENI. CDR3 length: 13 amino acids. The V end lost 2 bases, the J end lost 7 bases, and 11 bases lay between the germline ends. CDR3 in DNA: TGTGCCAGCTCACCATCCGACCCGAGTGAAGCTTTCTTT. Its translation: CASSPSDPSEAFF.

This clonotype was picked up many times. This chain uses TRBV14 with TRBJ2-1; 8 bases line up with TRBD2. The V segment lost 4 bases and the J segment 3 bases; nucleotides outside the gene matches: 5. The germline V gene encodes CDR1 SGHDN and CDR2 FVKESK. The CDR3 spans 15 residues. CDR3 region: CASSPSGLGYNEQFF. The CDR3 DNA reads as TGTGCCAGCAGCCCCTCGGGACTAGGCTACAATGAGCAGTTCTTC.

The V and J genes are TRBV7-2 and TRBJ1-1; D gene ambiguous. V was shortened by 4 bases and J by 1 base, with 7 bases between the two germline ends. The germline V gene encodes CDR1 SGHTA and CDR2 FQGNSA. The CDR3 runs 13 residues. In DNA form, the CDR3 reads TGTGCCAGCAGCTGGGTAGAGAACACTGAAGCTTTCTTT. Its protein product is CASSWVENTEAFF. Supplemented by reference TRBV7-2 and TRBJ1-1, the full variable domain reads GAGVSQSPSNKVTEKGKDVELRCDPISGHTALYWYRQSLGQGLEFLIYFQGNSAPDKSGLPSDRFSAERTGGSVSTLTIQRTQQEDSAVYLCASSWVENTEAFFGQGTRLTVV.

In its sample, this clonotype was seen many times. This chain uses TRBV11-2 with TRBJ2-1, with D unresolved. V was trimmed by 2 bases and J by 0 bases, leaving 5 bases between them. Germline V gene sequence: CDR1 SGHAT, CDR2 FQNNGV. The CDR3 has 14 residues. CDR3 sequence reads: CASSLRSSYNEQFF. Written as DNA, the CDR3 is TGTGCCAGCAGCTTAAGGAGCTCCTACAATGAGCAGTTCTTC.

The rearrangement links TRBV11-3 to TRBJ2-2; 7 bases agree with TRBD1. This CDR3 region has 17 residues. Germline assignment: CDR1 SGHNT and CDR2 YENEEA. After removal of 1 base from V and 1 base from J, the junction contained 6 bases not matched to a gene. CDR3 coding DNA: TGTGCCAGCAGCTTAGGGCGACAGGGAGAGAACACCGGGGAGCTGTTTTTT. This encodes CASSLGRQGENTGELFF.

This clonotype was seen more than once but under ten times. This chain connects TRBV28 to TRBJ2-5, with 12 bases matching TRBD1. V was pared by 3 bases and J by 0 bases, with 8 bases of the junction left unmatched. CDR1 MDHEN and CDR2 SYDVKM come from the germline V gene. The CDR3 length is 18 residues. This CDR3 is CASSFWDRGRTDQETQYF. The CDR3 DNA follows: TGTGCCAGCAGTTTTTGGGACAGGGGGCGGACAGACCAAGAGACCCAGTACTTC.

This clonotype was seen at least ten times. The chain carries TRBV6-5 and TRBJ2-5; D gene unclear. CDR3 length equals 11 residues. The germline CDR1 and CDR2 sequences are MNHEY and SVGAGI. The germline V and J ends were trimmed by 7 bases and 5 bases, with 8 bases remaining between them. The CDR3 spells CASTKRETQYF. The CDR3 DNA reads TGTGCCAGCACTAAGAGGGAGACCCAGTACTTC.

This clonotype was seen ten or more times. The chain employs TRBV7-2 and TRBJ2-7; D is ambiguous. Germline lookup yields CDR1 SGHTA and CDR2 FQGNSA. The V end was cut by 3 bases, the J end by 0 bases, with 6 bases between. The CDR3 totals 13 residues. This chain's CDR3 is CASSFATSYEQYF. In DNA, the CDR3 is TGTGCCAGCAGCTTCGCTACCTCCTACGAGCAGTACTTC.

By share of the sample, this clonotype is large. CDR3 residues: CASSLGPDRDRQYF. The CDR3 nucleotides are TGTGCCAGCAGCCTCGGACCAGACAGGGACAGGCAGTACTTC. The rearrangement links TRBV6-6 to TRBJ2-7; 7 bases are shared with TRBD1. V was pared by 6 bases and J by 9 bases, with 14 bases of the junction left unmatched. In germline, CDR1 is MNHNY, CDR2 SVGAGI (reference sequence). The CDR3 consists of 14 residues.

This clonotype was seen repeatedly, ten times or more. The V gene is TRBV2, the J gene TRBJ2-2; D is possibly TRBD2 (6 bases). Trimming removed 7 bases from V and 3 bases from J, with 9 bases in between. The CDR3 sequence is 13 residues long. Germline CDR1 is SNHLY and CDR2 is FYNNEI. In DNA form, the CDR3 reads TGTGCCAGCACCAAGCGGGACACCGGGGAGCTGTTTTTT. Its protein is CASTKRDTGELFF.

This clonotype was seen many times. V usage is TRBV3-1 and J usage is TRBJ2-1; no clear D. Per the germline V gene, CDR1 is LGHDT and CDR2 is YNNKEL (reference sequence). The CDR3 covers 18 residues. V was shortened by 0 bases and J by 1 base, with 16 bases between the two germline ends. In DNA, the CDR3 is TGTGCCAGCAGCCAAGATAAGGTTGGCCGGAGATCCTACAATGAGCAGTTCTTC. This codes for CASSQDKVGRRSYNEQFF.

This clonotype was detected many times. This chain joins TRBV29-1 and TRBJ1-4; D possibly corresponds to TRBD1 (5 bases). The V gene lost 6 bases and the J gene lost 6 bases, with 14 bases spanning the gap. Germline assignment: CDR1 SQVTM and CDR2 ANQGSEA. This CDR3 is built from 13 residues. The CDR3 sequence is CSVQGGEDEKLFF. In DNA form, the CDR3 reads TGCAGCGTGCAGGGAGGGGAAGATGAAAAACTGTTTTTT. Variable domain in full (rest from reference TRBV29-1 and TRBJ1-4): SAVISQKPSRDICQRGTSLTIQCQVDSQVTMMFWYRQQPGQSLTLIATANQGSEATYESGFVIDKFPISRPNLTFSTLTVSNMSPEDSSIYLCSVQGGEDEKLFFGSGTQLSVL.

This sequence joins TRBV20-1 and TRBJ2-3; no clear D. The V gene lost 2 bases and the J gene lost 1 base, with 10 bases spanning the gap. The CDR3 is 14 residues long. The V gene's germline CDR1 is DFQATT and CDR2 SNEGSKA (reference sequence). CDR3 loop: CSARPPLRTDTQYF. CDR3 coding DNA: TGCAGTGCTAGACCACCGCTTCGCACAGATACGCAGTATTTT.

This chain joins TRBV28 and TRBJ1-4, with unresolved D. Per germline, CDR1 MDHEN and CDR2 SYDVKM. The CDR3 is made up of 13 amino acids. Trimming pared 6 bases from V and 8 bases from J, leaving 13 bases between. CDR3 loop: CASSWNGEEKLFF. CDR3 nucleotide sequence: TGTGCCAGCAGCTGGAACGGGGAAGAAAAACTGTTTTTT.

The chain recombines TRBV4-1 with TRBJ2-1; no definite D call. V gave up 2 bases and J gave up 3 bases, with 11 bases separating them. From germline, CDR1 is MGHRA and CDR2 YSYEKL. CDR3 length: 15 residues. As DNA, the CDR3 is TGCGCCAGCAGCCAAATGGTAAACGGCTACAATGAGCAGTTCTTC. It specifies CASSQMVNGYNEQFF.